The 7 T cell receptor beta chains given below trace back to one sample, sequenced in a study of T cells after yellow fever vaccination. TCRdb itself ran the 5' RACE reads through MiXCR, one entry per CDR3 protein. Of 550,000 or so distinct CDR3 sequences detected, 15% to 20% appear once; the ten largest clones hold approximately 15%. The source material was PBMCs, sampled 15 days after the yellow fever booster vaccination. The receptor source for this set is a man aged 25 to 45 who received the YFV17D yellow fever vaccine.

This clonotype appeared a few times. J is TRBJ2-7 and V is TRBV9, with D perhaps matching TRBD1 (6 bases). V dropped 4 bases and J dropped 3 bases, with 17 bases sitting between them. Germline CDR1 and CDR2: SGDLS and YYNGEE. This CDR3 is 15 amino acids long. This CDR3 reads CASSRRSGQVYEQYF. In DNA form, the CDR3 reads TGTGCCAGCAGCCGCCGTTCGGGACAAGTCTACGAGCAGTACTTC.

This clonotype was picked up a small number of times. The chain has TRBV14 and TRBJ2-4; TRBD2 might be the D (6 bases). Trimming took off 2 bases at V and 0 bases at J, with 8 bases between the two ends. Germline V CDR1 and CDR2: SGHDN, FVKESK. The CDR3 spans 15 residues. CDR3 in amino acids: CASSQTGEAKNIQYF. The DNA for the CDR3 is TGTGCCAGCAGCCAAACGGGGGAAGCCAAAAACATTCAGTACTTC.

This clonotype has more than one count but fewer than ten. This chain connects TRBV12-3 or TRBV12-4 to TRBJ2-1; 8 positions agree with TRBD2. The CDR3 has 13 amino acids. The V gene end was trimmed by 10 bases and the J gene end by 7 bases; junction bases not matched to a gene: 9. The CDR3 here is CATRGGGSNEQFF. The CDR3 bases are TGTGCCACCCGGGGGGGCGGGTCTAATGAGCAGTTCTTC.

V gene TRBV4-3 combines with J gene TRBJ2-1; the match to TRBD1 covers 8 bases. The CDR3 loop spans 15 amino acids. Trimming cost V 1 base and J 4 bases; bases outside gene matches: 3. The germline CDR1 and CDR2 sequences are LGHNA and YSLEER. The CDR3 loop is CASSQAGQGYNEQFF. In nucleotides, the CDR3 is TGCGCCAGCAGCCAAGCCGGACAGGGATACAATGAGCAGTTCTTC.

The rearrangement joins TRBV5-1 to TRBJ2-3, with D maybe TRBD1 (5 bases). The CDR3 is 14 amino acids. V gave up 5 bases and J gave up 2 bases, with 12 bases separating them. Looked up from germline, CDR1 is SGHRS and CDR2 is YFSETQ. For the CDR3, the DNA is TGCGCCAGCAGGACACAGGCGACCACAGATACGCAGTATTTT. Translated: CASRTQATTDTQYF.

The chain carries TRBV20-1 and TRBJ2-1; tentative D call: TRBD2 (5 bases). The CDR3 sequence is 14 residues long. Germline loops: CDR1 DFQATT, CDR2 SNEGSKA (reference sequence). Trimming pared 6 bases from V and 0 bases from J, leaving 12 bases between. DNA for the CDR3: TGCAGTGCCGAAGCGGCCAGCTCCTACAATGAGCAGTTCTTC. This gives the protein CSAEAASSYNEQFF.

This clonotype has more than one count but fewer than ten. J is TRBJ2-7 and V is TRBV19, with D perhaps TRBD1 (6 bases). The V end lost 3 bases, the J end lost 4 bases, and 13 bases lay between the germline ends. Germline V gene lookup returns CDR1 LNHDA and CDR2 SQIVND (reference sequence). This CDR3 contains 14 residues. The CDR3 is CASSMTGFRYEQYF. For the CDR3, the DNA is TGTGCCAGTAGTATGACAGGTTTTCGGTACGAGCAGTACTTC. The whole variable domain, filled in from reference TRBV19 and TRBJ2-7, reads DGGITQSPKYLFRKEGQNVTLSCEQNLNHDAMYWYRQDPGQGLRLIYYSQIVNDFQKGDIAEGYSVSREKKESFPLTVTSAQKNPTAFYLCASSMTGFRYEQYFGPGTRLTVT.